Sequencing of this TCR beta chain was carried out in a study of T-cell memory formation after mild COVID-19. TCRdb re-called the 5' RACE reads through MiXCR, storing one row per CDR3 protein. The data contain 300,000 or so distinct CDR3 sequences, 15% to 20% of them singletons. Points on this clonotype: Its antigen is not identified.

V was cut by 5 bases and J by 4 bases, with 8 bases left in between. Germline-derived CDR1 and CDR2 are SGHTA and FQGNSA. This CDR3 region has 13 residues. Whole-study results and caveats: Balance between CD4 and CD8 was seen in clones contracting day 15 to 85, and a CD4+ lean was seen in later expanders. CD4+ contracting clones were found mainly in CM and EM, and CD8+ ones in EMRA. A subset of responding clones appeared in pre-infection memory, suggesting cross-reactive memory joined.

This sequence originates from a man aged 18 to 30 who had mild COVID-19 (a few samples of this study predate the infection). Cell type and time point are not known. The gene calls are TRBV7-2 and TRBJ2-2; no reliable D call. Sequenced: PBMCs or a T cell subset sorted from them (not recorded which). CDR3 nucleotide sequence: TGTGCCAGCAGCCCCACCGCCACCGGGGAGCTGTTTTTT. This gives the protein CASSPTATGELFF.